This paragraph covers one T cell receptor beta chain sequence. This may be a read error, as it is one base from a much larger clone. The CDR3 sequence is 15 residues long. The germline V gene encodes CDR1 SNHLY and CDR2 FYNNEI. This entry belongs to a study of kidney transplant recipient with SARS-CoV-2 infection. MiXCR, run by TCRdb on the reads, gives a single entry per CDR3 protein. The sample holds 200,000 to 300,000 distinct CDR3 sequences, roughly 26% seen once. This TCR was recovered from a male patient in his 30s who had COVID-19 and was a kidney transplant recipient. Some T cells may be graft donor cells. Here the sequenced sample was a blood sample, taken at baseline and between days 110 and 120 from a kidney transplant recipient. The V call is TRBV2, the J call TRBJ1-5, with D uncertain. The chain's CDR3 is CAGSSAGPRNQPQHF. CDR3 bases: TGTGCCGGCAGTAGCGCCGGGCCTCGCAATCAGCCCCAGCATTTT.